This T cell receptor beta chain stems from a study of shared clonotypes between healthy human individuals. The CDR3 runs 12 residues. Per germline, CDR1 SQVTM and CDR2 ANQGSEA. At the deep level, the assay was run. In the authors' methods: With immunoSEQ giving junction-only sequences and no quality scores, filtering differed. Some clones are missing from TCRdb's copy, which holds only in-frame ones; the method was immunoSEQ multiplex PCR. The DNA gave D and trimming, while V, J and clone size come from that table. This table has approximately 1.4 million clones, about 98% appearing once. The rearrangement links TRBV29-1 to TRBJ2-1, with D perhaps TRBD2 (7 bases). Input material: naive CD4+ T cells sorted from blood. Indicated subset: CD45RA+ positively selected. The clonotype was recovered from a man aged 25-45 years in good health. CDR3 region: CRTGGPWNEQFF. In DNA, the CDR3 is TGCAGGACCGGGGGGCCGTGGAATGAGCAGTTCTTC.